This T cell receptor (beta chain) was captured by sequencing in a study of T cell repertoires in cytomegalovirus infection. Note on this clonotype: Its specificity is not known.

The V end lost 6 bases, the J end lost 4 bases, and 15 bases lay between the germline ends. This CDR3 region has 14 residues. CDR1 MDHEN and CDR2 SYDVKM come from the germline V gene. TCRdb reprocessed the reads with MiXCR, giving one entry per CDR3 protein. The table shows hundreds of thousands of distinct CDR3 sequences, with less than 40% occurring only once. This clonotype originated in a human donor in good health (CMV status not recorded). Some clones in this sample may be carry-over from other donors' samples. This chain links TRBV28 with TRBJ2-5; weak D call: TRBD2 (6 bases). Specimen: cultured CD8+ T cells from PBMCs, collected from culture after CMV antigen stimulation. CDR3 DNA sequence: TGTGCCAGCAGCCTGGAGGGATTGCTAGAGACCCAGTACTTC. Translating it yields CASSLEGLLETQYF.